A selection of T cell receptor beta chains follows, all from one sample in a study of response to subunit inactivated influenza vaccine. Using its own MiXCR run on the RT-PCR reads, TCRdb lists one record per CDR3 protein. This sample has about 500,000 distinct CDR3 sequences; 15% to 20% occur once, and the top ten carry around 3%. Here the sequenced sample was CD4+ T cells sorted from PBMCs, taken roughly 24 months after vaccination. These receptors were collected from a man aged 50-75 years who received an inactivated influenza vaccine. Both conserved end residues are part of each CDR3. A D gene is named only where the DNA matches it firmly. Only part of the rows carry a size: once, few, many, or a class if the clone is expanded.

v_call: TRBV20-1; j_call: TRBJ1-2; d_call: NA; clone_size: few; cdr3_aa: CSSLGGGVGNYGYTF; cdr3_nt: TGCAGTTCCCTGGGAGGGGGGGTAGGGAACTATGGCTACACCTTC
v_call: TRBV5-5; j_call: TRBJ2-3; d_call: TRBD1; clone_size: many; cdr3_aa: CASSKDRGTHTDTQYF; cdr3_nt: TGTGCCAGCAGCAAAGACAGGGGTACTCACACAGATACGCAGTATTTT
v_call: TRBV28; j_call: TRBJ1-2; d_call: NA; clone_size: NA; cdr3_aa: CASSFWSGGQANYGYTF; cdr3_nt: TGTGCCAGCAGTTTCTGGTCGGGGGGCCAAGCTAACTATGGCTACACCTTC
v_call: TRBV11-1; j_call: TRBJ2-3; d_call: NA; clone_size: NA; cdr3_aa: CASSPGAGRTDTQYF; cdr3_nt: TGTGCCAGCAGCCCGGGTGCAGGGCGCACAGATACGCAGTATTTT
v_call: TRBV25-1; j_call: TRBJ2-3; d_call: NA; clone_size: NA; cdr3_aa: CAAKGVGTDTQYF; cdr3_nt: TGTGCCGCCAAGGGTGTTGGCACAGATACGCAGTATTTT
v_call: TRBV10-3; j_call: TRBJ1-4; d_call: TRBD1; clone_size: NA; cdr3_aa: CAISDSGQGLRSPNEKLFF; cdr3_nt: TGTGCCATCAGTGACTCGGGACAGGGGCTCCGAAGTCCTAATGAAAAACTGTTTTTT
v_call: TRBV7-2; j_call: TRBJ2-5; d_call: TRBD2; clone_size: many; cdr3_aa: CASSRTSAQETQYF; cdr3_nt: TGTGCCAGCAGCCGGACTAGCGCTCAAGAGACCCAGTACTTC
v_call: TRBV10-3; j_call: TRBJ1-4; d_call: NA; clone_size: NA; cdr3_aa: CAISQGWQNLATNEKLFF; cdr3_nt: TGTGCCATCAGCCAGGGTTGGCAGAATCTAGCGACTAATGAAAAACTGTTTTTT
v_call: TRBV12-3/TRBV12-4; j_call: TRBJ1-3; d_call: NA; clone_size: NA; cdr3_aa: CASRAGRFSGNTIYF; cdr3_nt: TGTGCCAGCAGAGCAGGACGGTTCTCTGGAAACACCATATATTTT
v_call: TRBV20-1; j_call: TRBJ1-2; d_call: TRBD1; clone_size: few; cdr3_aa: CSAWDRDGYTF; cdr3_nt: TGCAGTGCTTGGGACAGGGATGGCTACACCTTC
v_call: TRBV2; j_call: TRBJ2-2; d_call: NA; clone_size: NA; cdr3_aa: CASSADRASTGELFF; cdr3_nt: TGTGCCAGCAGTGCTGACCGCGCTTCCACCGGGGAGCTGTTTTTT
v_call: TRBV27; j_call: TRBJ1-5; d_call: NA; clone_size: many; cdr3_aa: CASSWVNQPQHF; cdr3_nt: TGTGCCAGCAGCTGGGTCAATCAGCCCCAGCATTTT
v_call: TRBV24-1; j_call: TRBJ2-2; d_call: NA; clone_size: NA; cdr3_aa: CATSDERTERELFF; cdr3_nt: TGTGCCACCAGTGACGAAAGAACCGAACGGGAGCTGTTTTTT
v_call: TRBV25-1; j_call: TRBJ2-2; d_call: TRBD2; clone_size: NA; cdr3_aa: CASRVAGGAGELFF; cdr3_nt: TGTGCCAGCAGGGTAGCGGGAGGTGCCGGGGAGCTGTTTTTT
v_call: TRBV5-5; j_call: TRBJ2-2; d_call: NA; clone_size: few; cdr3_aa: CASSLGIGRRTGELFF; cdr3_nt: TGTGCCAGCAGCTTGGGAATAGGTCGGAGGACCGGGGAGCTGTTTTTT
v_call: TRBV6-2/TRBV6-3; j_call: TRBJ2-1; d_call: TRBD2; clone_size: few; cdr3_aa: CASQGLAVYEQFF; cdr3_nt: TGTGCCAGCCAGGGACTAGCTGTCTATGAGCAGTTCTTC
v_call: TRBV20-1; j_call: TRBJ2-3; d_call: TRBD2; clone_size: NA; cdr3_aa: CSARVSSGRAVDTQYF; cdr3_nt: TGCAGTGCTAGAGTGTCCAGCGGGAGGGCCGTAGATACGCAGTATTTT
v_call: TRBV19; j_call: TRBJ2-2; d_call: NA; clone_size: NA; cdr3_aa: CASSIQGSAGELFF; cdr3_nt: TGTGCCAGTAGTATCCAGGGTTCGGCCGGGGAGCTGTTTTTT
v_call: TRBV7-6; j_call: TRBJ2-3; d_call: TRBD1; clone_size: NA; cdr3_aa: CASSLTGESTDTQYF; cdr3_nt: TGTGCCAGCAGCCTTACAGGGGAAAGCACAGATACGCAGTATTTT
v_call: TRBV5-1; j_call: TRBJ2-4; d_call: NA; clone_size: few; cdr3_aa: CASSYPPRAGAKNIQYF; cdr3_nt: TGCGCCAGCAGCTACCCCCCCAGGGCTGGAGCCAAAAACATTCAGTACTTC
v_call: TRBV7-2; j_call: TRBJ1-4; d_call: NA; clone_size: NA; cdr3_aa: CASSPNVRQKLFF; cdr3_nt: TGTGCCAGCAGCCCAAACGTCCGCCAGAAACTGTTTTTT
v_call: TRBV4-1; j_call: TRBJ2-1; d_call: TRBD1; clone_size: NA; cdr3_aa: CASSQGDRGPNEQFF; cdr3_nt: TGCGCCAGCAGCCAAGGGGACAGGGGGCCCAATGAGCAGTTCTTC
v_call: TRBV20-1; j_call: TRBJ1-1; d_call: TRBD1; clone_size: many; cdr3_aa: CSARGTGGSAFF; cdr3_nt: TGCAGTGCTAGAGGGACAGGGGGCTCAGCTTTCTTT
v_call: TRBV3-1; j_call: TRBJ2-1; d_call: TRBD2; clone_size: NA; cdr3_aa: CASSLGTSGGAAEQFF; cdr3_nt: TGTGCCAGCAGCCTAGGGACTAGCGGGGGGGCTGCTGAGCAGTTCTTC
v_call: TRBV4-1; j_call: TRBJ2-3; d_call: NA; clone_size: few; cdr3_aa: CASSQEQSAADTQYF; cdr3_nt: TGCGCCAGCAGCCAAGAGCAATCCGCGGCAGATACGCAGTATTTT
v_call: TRBV20-1; j_call: TRBJ1-2; d_call: NA; clone_size: NA; cdr3_aa: CSASQGRGGGGYTF; cdr3_nt: TGCAGTGCAAGCCAGGGGCGGGGAGGGGGTGGCTACACCTTC
v_call: TRBV9; j_call: TRBJ1-2; d_call: NA; clone_size: few; cdr3_aa: CASSLRTDPNYGYTF; cdr3_nt: TGTGCCAGCAGCCTCCGGACTGATCCTAACTATGGCTACACCTTC
v_call: TRBV4-3; j_call: TRBJ1-4; d_call: NA; clone_size: NA; cdr3_aa: CASSQDTAYDLRKLFF; cdr3_nt: TGCGCCAGCAGCCAAGATACTGCGTATGATCTGCGCAAACTGTTTTTT
v_call: TRBV4-2; j_call: TRBJ1-4; d_call: NA; clone_size: few; cdr3_aa: CASSQDLVGVNEKLFF; cdr3_nt: TGTGCCAGCAGCCAAGATCTTGTGGGGGTTAATGAAAAACTGTTTTTT
v_call: TRBV5-1; j_call: TRBJ2-7; d_call: NA; clone_size: NA; cdr3_aa: CASSFSQDYEQYF; cdr3_nt: TGCGCCAGCAGCTTTAGTCAAGACTACGAGCAGTACTTC
v_call: TRBV20-1; j_call: TRBJ2-7; d_call: NA; clone_size: NA; cdr3_aa: CSARETTGKRLYEQYF; cdr3_nt: TGCAGTGCTAGAGAGACTACAGGGAAGCGACTCTACGAGCAGTACTTC
v_call: TRBV19; j_call: TRBJ2-2; d_call: NA; clone_size: NA; cdr3_aa: CASRRDAGELFF; cdr3_nt: TGTGCCAGTAGAAGGGATGCCGGGGAGCTGTTTTTT
v_call: TRBV6-2/TRBV6-3; j_call: TRBJ2-6; d_call: NA; clone_size: few; cdr3_aa: CATKQSSGANVLTF; cdr3_nt: TGTGCCACCAAGCAGAGCTCTGGGGCCAACGTCCTGACTTTC
v_call: TRBV10-3; j_call: TRBJ2-7; d_call: TRBD1; clone_size: few; cdr3_aa: CAIRTGGTYEQYF; cdr3_nt: TGTGCCATCAGGACAGGGGGCACCTACGAGCAGTACTTC
v_call: TRBV12-3/TRBV12-4; j_call: TRBJ2-1; d_call: TRBD2; clone_size: NA; cdr3_aa: CASRGGLATINEQFF; cdr3_nt: TGTGCCAGCAGGGGGGGACTAGCGACGATAAATGAGCAGTTCTTC
v_call: TRBV18; j_call: TRBJ1-4; d_call: NA; clone_size: NA; cdr3_aa: CASSPGGLGEKLFF; cdr3_nt: TGTGCCAGCTCACCAGGGGGCTTGGGTGAAAAACTGTTTTTT
v_call: TRBV21-1; j_call: TRBJ2-7; d_call: NA; clone_size: few; cdr3_aa: CASSPQGAAYEQYF; cdr3_nt: TGTGCCAGCTCACCACAGGGGGCCGCCTACGAGCAGTACTTC
v_call: TRBV6-5; j_call: TRBJ1-1; d_call: NA; clone_size: NA; cdr3_aa: CASSYSLPTRGSQAFF; cdr3_nt: TGTGCCAGCAGTTACTCGCTACCGACACGGGGGTCCCAGGCTTTCTTT
v_call: TRBV3-1; j_call: TRBJ2-3; d_call: TRBD2; clone_size: many; cdr3_aa: CASSQELAGGTDTQYF; cdr3_nt: TGTGCCAGCAGCCAAGAGCTAGCGGGGGGCACAGATACGCAGTATTTT
v_call: TRBV2; j_call: TRBJ1-1; d_call: TRBD1; clone_size: many; cdr3_aa: CASSEYQGATTEAFF; cdr3_nt: TGTGCCAGCAGTGAATATCAGGGGGCGACCACTGAAGCTTTCTTT
v_call: TRBV7-2; j_call: TRBJ2-7; d_call: TRBD2; clone_size: once; cdr3_aa: CASSGGLAGGSYEQYF; cdr3_nt: TGTGCCAGCAGTGGGGGTCTAGCGGGGGGTTCCTACGAGCAGTACTTC
v_call: TRBV28; j_call: TRBJ2-5; d_call: TRBD2; clone_size: few; cdr3_aa: CASSLWASGQETQYF; cdr3_nt: TGTGCCAGCAGTTTATGGGCTAGCGGACAAGAGACCCAGTACTTC
v_call: TRBV7-9; j_call: TRBJ2-1; d_call: NA; clone_size: few; cdr3_aa: CASSPFGQIEQFF; cdr3_nt: TGTGCCAGCAGCCCGTTCGGACAGATTGAGCAGTTCTTC
v_call: TRBV20-1; j_call: TRBJ1-4; d_call: NA; clone_size: NA; cdr3_aa: CSARKVATNEKLFF; cdr3_nt: TGCAGTGCTAGAAAGGTTGCAACTAATGAAAAACTGTTTTTT
v_call: TRBV9; j_call: TRBJ2-2; d_call: NA; clone_size: few; cdr3_aa: CASAIGVDTGELFF; cdr3_nt: TGTGCCAGCGCCATTGGGGTGGACACCGGGGAGCTGTTTTTT
v_call: TRBV18; j_call: TRBJ1-2; d_call: NA; clone_size: NA; cdr3_aa: CASSPPLRTGYGYTF; cdr3_nt: TGTGCCAGCTCACCCCCACTTCGGACGGGATATGGCTACACCTTC
v_call: TRBV4-1; j_call: TRBJ1-1; d_call: NA; clone_size: few; cdr3_aa: CASSQDLRGRTEAFF; cdr3_nt: TGCGCCAGCAGCCAAGATTTGCGGGGGCGGACTGAAGCTTTCTTT
v_call: TRBV20-1; j_call: TRBJ2-1; d_call: TRBD2; clone_size: NA; cdr3_aa: CSAYSGRYSYNEQFF; cdr3_nt: TGCAGTGCTTATAGCGGGAGGTACTCCTACAATGAGCAGTTCTTC
v_call: TRBV18; j_call: TRBJ2-5; d_call: NA; clone_size: NA; cdr3_aa: CASSPPNRDQETQYF; cdr3_nt: TGTGCCAGCTCACCACCAAACAGGGACCAAGAGACCCAGTACTTC
v_call: TRBV20-1; j_call: TRBJ1-2; d_call: TRBD1; clone_size: few; cdr3_aa: CSASRPQGVVYGYTF; cdr3_nt: TGCAGTGCTAGTCGGCCTCAGGGGGTAGTTTATGGCTACACCTTC
v_call: TRBV27; j_call: TRBJ2-2; d_call: NA; clone_size: NA; cdr3_aa: CASSASRDWAGELFF; cdr3_nt: TGTGCCAGCAGTGCATCCCGGGACTGGGCCGGGGAGCTGTTTTTT
v_call: TRBV6-1; j_call: TRBJ1-1; d_call: NA; clone_size: many; cdr3_aa: CASSPVGSSTEAFF; cdr3_nt: TGTGCCAGCAGTCCGGTGGGGTCGAGCACTGAAGCTTTCTTT
v_call: TRBV14; j_call: TRBJ2-2; d_call: TRBD2; clone_size: NA; cdr3_aa: CASSQELAGVGTGELFF; cdr3_nt: TGTGCCAGCAGCCAAGAACTAGCGGGAGTTGGCACCGGGGAGCTGTTTTTT
v_call: TRBV6-2/TRBV6-3; j_call: TRBJ2-2; d_call: NA; clone_size: NA; cdr3_aa: CASSSAHRTGELFF; cdr3_nt: TGTGCCAGCAGTTCAGCTCATCGGACCGGGGAGCTGTTTTTT
v_call: TRBV28; j_call: TRBJ2-1; d_call: TRBD2; clone_size: many; cdr3_aa: CASSFWGLTPSSYNEQFF; cdr3_nt: TGTGCCAGCAGTTTTTGGGGACTAACCCCGAGCTCCTACAATGAGCAGTTCTTC